This passage covers 6 T cell receptor beta chains from one sample sequenced in a study of blood T cell repertoires in COVID-19. Some clones are missing from TCRdb's copy, which holds only in-frame ones; the method was immunoSEQ multiplex PCR. The sample includes around 240,000 clones, approximately 84% seen only once; the top ten take just under 1%. The sample taken for sequencing was peripheral blood. These receptor sequences come from a man aged 40-49 years with acute or convalescent COVID-19.

The V call is TRBV27, the J call TRBJ2-3, with 13 bases aligning to TRBD2. Germline V gives CDR1 MNHEY, CDR2 SMNVEV (reference sequence). V lost 2 bases, J lost 2 bases, and 1 base stayed unmatched. The CDR3 is 16 amino acids. CDR3 in amino acids: CASSLGTSGVTDTQYF. The DNA for the CDR3 is TGTGCCAGCAGTTTAGGGACTAGCGGGGTCACAGATACGCAGTATTTT.

The CDR3 loop reads CASSARGDHLQETQYF. In nucleotides, the CDR3 is TGTGCCAGCAGTGCACGGGGGGACCACCTCCAAGAGACCCAGTACTTC. The V and J genes are TRBV28 and TRBJ2-5, with 7 bases fitting TRBD2. J lost 1 base, V lost 5 bases, and 10 bases had no gene match. Germline V gene data show CDR1 as MDHEN and CDR2 as SYDVKM. The CDR3 contains 16 residues. Combining the CDR3 with reference TRBV28 and TRBJ2-5 gives the whole variable domain DVKVTQSSRYLVKRTGEKVFLECVQDMDHENMFWYRQDPGLGLRLIYFSYDVKMKEKGDIPEGYSVSREKKERFSLILESASTNQTSMYLCASSARGDHLQETQYFGPGTRLLVL.

The chain links TRBV3-1 (or the pseudogene TRBV3-2) to TRBJ1-1; TRBD1 is a possible D gene (5 bases). Germline-derived CDR1 and CDR2 are LGHDT and YNNKEL (reference sequence). Trimming removed 2 bases from V and 5 bases from J, with 12 bases in between. The CDR3 length is 14 residues. The CDR3 DNA reads as TGTGCCAGCAGCCAATCCGGGGCGGGAACTGAAGCTTTCTTT. This codes for CASSQSGAGTEAFF.

The chain recombines TRBV19 with TRBJ2-1, with 7 bases that match TRBD1. Trimming removed 6 bases from V and 8 bases from J; junction bases left unmatched: 10. The germline gives CDR1 LNHDA, CDR2 SQIVND (reference sequence). The CDR3 runs to 14 residues. CDR3 bases: TGTGCCAGTAGAGTGACAGGGACACTAGATGAGCAGTTCTTC. This translates into CASRVTGTLDEQFF. Based on the CDR3 plus reference TRBV19 and TRBJ2-1, the full variable domain is DGGITQSPKYLFRKEGQNVTLSCEQNLNHDAMYWYRQDPGQGLRLIYYSQIVNDFQKGDIAEGYSVSREKKESFPLTVTSAQKNPTAFYLCASRVTGTLDEQFFGPGTRLTVL.

DNA of the CDR3: TGCAGCGTTGAAGATCGGGACAGGGGAGTCTACGAGCAGTACTTC. As protein: CSVEDRDRGVYEQYF. V is TRBV29-1 and J is TRBJ2-7; TRBD1 aligns across 10 bases. After removal of 0 bases from V and 3 bases from J, the junction contained 5 bases not matched to a gene. Germline V gives CDR1 SQVTM, CDR2 ANQGSEA. The CDR3 is 15 amino acids.

The genes are TRBV6-5 and TRBJ1-1; D not certain. Germline CDR1 and CDR2: MNHEY and SVGAGI. The CDR3 totals 14 residues. V lost 6 bases and J 4 bases, leaving 15 bases between the germline ends. CDR3 protein: CASSRVEGSTEAFF. For the CDR3, the DNA is TGTGCCAGCAGCCGAGTGGAGGGTAGCACTGAAGCTTTCTTT.